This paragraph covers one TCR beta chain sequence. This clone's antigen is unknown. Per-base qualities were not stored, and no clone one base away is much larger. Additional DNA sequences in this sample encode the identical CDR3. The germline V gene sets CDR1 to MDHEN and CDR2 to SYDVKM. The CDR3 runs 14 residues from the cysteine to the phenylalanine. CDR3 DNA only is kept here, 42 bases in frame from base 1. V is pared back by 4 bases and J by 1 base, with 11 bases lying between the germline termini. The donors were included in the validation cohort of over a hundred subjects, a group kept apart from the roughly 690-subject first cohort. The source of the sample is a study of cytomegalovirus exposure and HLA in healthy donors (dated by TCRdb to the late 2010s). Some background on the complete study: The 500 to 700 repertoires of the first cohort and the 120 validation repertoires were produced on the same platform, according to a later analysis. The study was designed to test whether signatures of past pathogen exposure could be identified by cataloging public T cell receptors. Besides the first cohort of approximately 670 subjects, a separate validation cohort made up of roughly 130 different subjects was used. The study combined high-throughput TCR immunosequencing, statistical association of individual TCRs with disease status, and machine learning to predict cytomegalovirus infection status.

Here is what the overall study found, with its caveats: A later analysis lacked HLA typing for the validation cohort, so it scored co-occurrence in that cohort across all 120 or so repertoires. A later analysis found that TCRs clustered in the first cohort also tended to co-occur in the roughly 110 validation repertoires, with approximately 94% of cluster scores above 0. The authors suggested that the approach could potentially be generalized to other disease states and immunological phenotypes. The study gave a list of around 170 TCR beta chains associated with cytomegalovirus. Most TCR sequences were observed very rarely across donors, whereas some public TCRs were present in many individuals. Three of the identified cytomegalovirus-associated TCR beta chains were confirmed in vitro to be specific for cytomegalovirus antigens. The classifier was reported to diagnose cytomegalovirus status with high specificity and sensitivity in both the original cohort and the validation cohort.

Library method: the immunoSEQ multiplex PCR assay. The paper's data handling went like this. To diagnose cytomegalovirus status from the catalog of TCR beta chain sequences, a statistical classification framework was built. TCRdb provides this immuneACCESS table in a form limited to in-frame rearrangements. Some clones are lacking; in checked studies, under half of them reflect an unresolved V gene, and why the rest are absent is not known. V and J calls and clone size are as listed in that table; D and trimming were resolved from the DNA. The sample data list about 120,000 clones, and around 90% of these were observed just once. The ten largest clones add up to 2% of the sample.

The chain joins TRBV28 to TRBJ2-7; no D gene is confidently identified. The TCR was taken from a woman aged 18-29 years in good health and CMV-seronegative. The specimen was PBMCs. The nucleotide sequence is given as TGTGCCAGCAGTTCGCTCGGCGGATCCTACGAGCAGTACTTC. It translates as CASSSLGGSYEQYF.